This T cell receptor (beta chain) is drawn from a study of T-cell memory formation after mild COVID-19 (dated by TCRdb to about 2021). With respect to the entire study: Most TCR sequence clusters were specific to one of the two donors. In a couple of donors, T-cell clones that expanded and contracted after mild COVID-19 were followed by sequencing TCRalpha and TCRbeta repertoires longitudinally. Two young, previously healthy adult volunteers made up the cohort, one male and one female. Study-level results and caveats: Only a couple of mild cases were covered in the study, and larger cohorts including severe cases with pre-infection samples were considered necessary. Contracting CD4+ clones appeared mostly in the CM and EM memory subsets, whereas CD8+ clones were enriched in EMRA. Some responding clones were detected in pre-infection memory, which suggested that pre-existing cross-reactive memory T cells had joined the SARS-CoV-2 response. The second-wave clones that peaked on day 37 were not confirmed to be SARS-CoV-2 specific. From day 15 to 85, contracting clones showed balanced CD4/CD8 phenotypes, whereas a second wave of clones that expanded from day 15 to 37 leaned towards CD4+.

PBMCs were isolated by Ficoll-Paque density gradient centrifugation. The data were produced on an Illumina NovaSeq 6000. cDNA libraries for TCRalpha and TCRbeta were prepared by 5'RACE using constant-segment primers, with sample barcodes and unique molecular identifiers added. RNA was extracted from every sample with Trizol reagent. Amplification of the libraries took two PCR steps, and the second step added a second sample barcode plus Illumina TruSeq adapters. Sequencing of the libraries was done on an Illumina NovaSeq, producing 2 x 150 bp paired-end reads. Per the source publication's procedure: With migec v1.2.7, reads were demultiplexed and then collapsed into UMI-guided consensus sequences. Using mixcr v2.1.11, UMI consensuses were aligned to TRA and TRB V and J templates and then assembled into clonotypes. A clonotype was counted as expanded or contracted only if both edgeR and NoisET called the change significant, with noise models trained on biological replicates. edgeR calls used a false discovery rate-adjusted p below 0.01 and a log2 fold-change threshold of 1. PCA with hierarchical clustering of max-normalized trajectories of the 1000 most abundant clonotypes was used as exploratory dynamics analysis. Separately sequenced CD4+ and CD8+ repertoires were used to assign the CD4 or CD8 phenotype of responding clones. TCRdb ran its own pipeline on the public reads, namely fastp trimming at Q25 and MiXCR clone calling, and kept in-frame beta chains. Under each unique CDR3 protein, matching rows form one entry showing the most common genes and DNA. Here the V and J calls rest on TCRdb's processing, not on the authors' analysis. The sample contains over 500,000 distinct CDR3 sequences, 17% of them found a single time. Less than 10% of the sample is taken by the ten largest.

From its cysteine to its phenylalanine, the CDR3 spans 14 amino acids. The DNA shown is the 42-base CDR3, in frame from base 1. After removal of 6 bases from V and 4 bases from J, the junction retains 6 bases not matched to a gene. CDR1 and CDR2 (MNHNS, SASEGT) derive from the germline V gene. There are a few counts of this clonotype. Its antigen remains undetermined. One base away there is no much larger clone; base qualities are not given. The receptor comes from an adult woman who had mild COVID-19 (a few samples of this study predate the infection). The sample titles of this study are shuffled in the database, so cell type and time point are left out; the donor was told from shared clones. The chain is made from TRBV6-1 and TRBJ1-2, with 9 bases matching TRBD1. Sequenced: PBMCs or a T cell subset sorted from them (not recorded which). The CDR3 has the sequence CASRNRGRGYGYTF. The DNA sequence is TGTGCCAGCAGGAACAGGGGGCGAGGCTATGGCTACACCTTC.